This T cell receptor (beta chain) was profiled in a study of long-term antiretroviral therapy in people with HIV. Looked up from germline, CDR1 is ENHRY and CDR2 is SYGVKD. The CDR3 covers 16 residues. The V and J ends lost 0 bases and 2 bases, in that order; junction bases with no gene match: 7. Amounts of 1-10 million cryopreserved PBMC were held in the samples before DNA extraction. They ran version v3.0 of the immunoSEQ assay at survey level. Profiling relied on immunoSEQ multiplex PCR, and the TCRdb table lists in-frame clones only, not all of them. The sample lists some 19,000 clones; 65% to 80% were seen once.

The chain has TRBV10-3 and TRBJ2-7, with 7 bases identical to TRBD1. The specimen was unsorted PBMCs, collected 4.1 years after starting antiretroviral therapy. This clonotype was obtained from a woman between 35 and 50 years old with HIV. DNA for the CDR3: TGTGCCATCAGTGAGTCGTGGCAGGGGGAACCCTACGAGCAGTACTTC. Translating gives CAISESWQGEPYEQYF.